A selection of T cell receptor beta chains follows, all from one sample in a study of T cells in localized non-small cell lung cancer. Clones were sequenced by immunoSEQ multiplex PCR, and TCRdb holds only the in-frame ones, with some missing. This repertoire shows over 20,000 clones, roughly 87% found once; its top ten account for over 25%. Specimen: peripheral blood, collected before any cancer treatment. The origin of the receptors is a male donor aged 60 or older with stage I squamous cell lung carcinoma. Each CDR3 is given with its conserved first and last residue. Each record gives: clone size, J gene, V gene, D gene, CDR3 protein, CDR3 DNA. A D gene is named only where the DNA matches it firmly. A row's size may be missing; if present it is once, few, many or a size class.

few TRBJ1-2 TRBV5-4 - CASSLGGLGYTF TGTGCCAGCAGCTTGGGGGGGCTTGGCTACACCTTC
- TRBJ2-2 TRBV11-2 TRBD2 CASSLVSGGNTGELFF TGTGCCAGCAGCTTAGTTTCGGGAGGGAACACCGGGGAGCTGTTTTTT
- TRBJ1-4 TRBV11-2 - CASSSVEKLFF TGTGCCAGCAGCTCGGTTGAAAAACTGTTTTTT
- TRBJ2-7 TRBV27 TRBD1 CASSLWRPTGGPYEQYF TGTGCCAGCAGTTTGTGGAGGCCGACAGGGGGCCCCTACGAGCAGTACTTC
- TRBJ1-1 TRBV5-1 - CASSLAPRNTEAFF TGCGCCAGCAGCTTGGCACCAAGGAACACTGAAGCTTTCTTT
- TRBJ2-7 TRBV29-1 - CSVVRDRYEQYF TGCAGCGTTGTTAGGGACCGATACGAGCAGTACTTC
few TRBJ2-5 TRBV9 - CASSLDGATQYF TGTGCCAGCAGCCTCGACGGGGCGACCCAGTACTTC
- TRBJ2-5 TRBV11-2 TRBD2 CASSSRPSGSETQYF TGTGCCAGCAGCTCAAGGCCTAGCGGGAGTGAGACCCAGTACTTC
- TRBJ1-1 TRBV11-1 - CASSPSRGHMNTEAFF TGTGCCAGCAGCCCTAGCAGGGGCCACATGAACACTGAAGCTTTCTTT
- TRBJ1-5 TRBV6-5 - CASLPGLTNQPQHF TGTGCCAGCCTACCGGGACTGACTAATCAGCCCCAGCATTTT
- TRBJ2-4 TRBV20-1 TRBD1 CSARTPGQVLF TGCAGTGCCCGTACCCCGGGACAGGTTCTCTTC
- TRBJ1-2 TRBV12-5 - CASGLPRTVYGYTF TGTGCTAGTGGTTTGCCCCGGACAGTTTATGGCTACACCTTC
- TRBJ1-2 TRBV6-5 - CASRTGGADGGYTF TGTGCCAGCAGAACGGGTGGGGCAGATGGTGGCTACACCTTC
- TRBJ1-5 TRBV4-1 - CASSQDRGGHQPQHF TGCGCCAGCAGCCAAGATAGGGGGGGCCACCAGCCCCAGCATTTT
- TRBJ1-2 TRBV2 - CASSEAGNYGYTF TGTGCCAGCAGTGAAGCAGGGAACTATGGCTACACCTTC
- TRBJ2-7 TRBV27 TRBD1 CASSLRPPGQGYEQYF TGTGCCAGCAGTTTGAGGCCCCCAGGACAGGGCTACGAGCAGTACTTC
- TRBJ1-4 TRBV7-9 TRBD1 CASSIWTGANEKLFF TGTGCCAGCAGCATTTGGACAGGGGCTAATGAAAAACTGTTTTTT
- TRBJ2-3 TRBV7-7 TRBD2 CASSFGSGRTDTQYF TGTGCCAGCAGCTTTGGTAGCGGGCGTACAGATACGCAGTATTTT
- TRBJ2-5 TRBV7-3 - CASSLTADPEQTQYF TGTGCCAGCAGCTTAACAGCGGACCCCGAGCAAACCCAGTACTTC
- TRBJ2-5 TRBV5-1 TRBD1 CASSLAVTGVQETQYF TGCGCCAGCAGCTTGGCCGTGACAGGGGTGCAAGAGACCCAGTACTTC
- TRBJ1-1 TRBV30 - CAWSRGPARGTEAFF TGTGCCTGGAGTCGCGGGCCGGCTAGGGGCACTGAAGCTTTCTTT
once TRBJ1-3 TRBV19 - CASSVSMAIYF TGTGCCAGTAGTGTCTCCATGGCCATATATTTT
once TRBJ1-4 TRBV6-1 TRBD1 CASSELDRGYEKLFF TGTGCCAGCAGTGAATTGGACAGGGGTTATGAAAAACTGTTTTTT
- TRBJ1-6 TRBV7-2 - CASSLNSPLHF TGTGCCAGCAGCTTAAATTCACCCCTCCACTTT
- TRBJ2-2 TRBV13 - CASSRFQGIDTGELFF TGTGCCAGCAGCCGTTTTCAGGGGATCGACACCGGGGAGCTGTTTTTT
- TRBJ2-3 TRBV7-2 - CASSFGLVRGTDTQYF TGTGCCAGCAGCTTCGGACTCGTCAGGGGCACAGATACGCAGTATTTT
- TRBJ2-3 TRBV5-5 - CASSLVGAGTDTQYF TGTGCCAGCAGCTTGGTAGGGGCGGGCACAGATACGCAGTATTTT
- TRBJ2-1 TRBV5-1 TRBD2 CASRNWREVDNEQFF TGCGCCAGCAGAAACTGGCGGGAGGTGGACAATGAGCAGTTCTTC
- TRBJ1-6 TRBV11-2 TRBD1 CASSVTGQAVSPLHF TGTGCCAGCAGCGTCACGGGACAGGCGGTTTCACCCCTCCACTTT
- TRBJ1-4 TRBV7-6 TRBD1 CASSLRQGEKLFF TGTGCCAGCAGCTTGAGACAGGGTGAAAAACTGTTTTTT
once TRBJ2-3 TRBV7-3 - CATSPRGVDTDTQYF TGTGCCACCTCACCAAGAGGGGTGGACACAGATACGCAGTATTTT